This TCR beta chain was profiled in a study of T-cell memory formation after mild COVID-19. For the study at large: Largely donor-specific TCR clusters were found.

This CDR3 contains 13 residues. With 6 bases clipped from V and 9 bases from J, the junction kept 11 bases outside the gene matches. CDR1 and CDR2 (germline): DFQATT, SNEGSKA (reference sequence). TCR alpha and TCR beta cDNA libraries carrying sample barcodes and UMIs were produced by 5'RACE using constant-segment primers. TCRdb reprocessed the 5' RACE reads with MiXCR, giving one entry per CDR3 protein. Of under 200,000 distinct CDR3 sequences in the sample, about 9.9% were seen once. The V call is TRBV20-1, the J call TRBJ2-4, with 7 bases aligning to TRBD1. The clonotype originates from a man aged 18 to 30 who had mild COVID-19 (a few samples of this study predate the infection). Cell type and time point are not known. The specimen was PBMCs or a T cell subset sorted from them (not recorded which). CDR3 protein: CSARDRVASIQYF. Written as DNA, the CDR3 is TGCAGTGCCCGCGACAGGGTCGCGAGCATTCAGTACTTC.